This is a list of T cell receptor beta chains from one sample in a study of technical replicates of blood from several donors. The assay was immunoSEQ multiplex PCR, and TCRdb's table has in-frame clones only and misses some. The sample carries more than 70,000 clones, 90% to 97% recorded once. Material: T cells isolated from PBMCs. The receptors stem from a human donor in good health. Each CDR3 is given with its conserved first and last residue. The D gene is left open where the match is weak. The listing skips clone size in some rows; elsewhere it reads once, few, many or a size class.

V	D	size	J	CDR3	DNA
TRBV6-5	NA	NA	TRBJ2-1	CASSSSDRHNEQFF	TGTGCCAGCAGTTCCTCGGACAGACACAATGAGCAGTTCTTC
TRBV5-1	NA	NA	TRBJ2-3	CASSLVRDTQYF	TGCGCCAGCAGCTTGGTGAGGGATACGCAGTATTTT
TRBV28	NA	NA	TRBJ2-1	CASSEGSNRNEQFF	TGTGCCAGCAGTGAGGGATCGAACCGCAATGAGCAGTTCTTC
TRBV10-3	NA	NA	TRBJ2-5	CAISEVRTGLETQYF	TGTGCCATCAGTGAGGTGAGAACAGGGTTGGAGACCCAGTACTTC
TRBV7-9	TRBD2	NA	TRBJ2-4	CASSFTGTPGGGNIQYF	TGTGCCAGCAGCTTTACCGGGACTCCGGGAGGGGGGAACATTCAGTACTTC
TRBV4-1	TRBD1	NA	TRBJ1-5	CASSRGQGGQPQHF	TGCGCCAGCAGCCGCGGACAGGGGGGTCAGCCCCAGCATTTT
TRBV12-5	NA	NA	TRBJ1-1	CASGLVIRGKDTEAFF	TGTGCTAGTGGTTTGGTAATACGGGGGAAGGACACTGAAGCTTTCTTT
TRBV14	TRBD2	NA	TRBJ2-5	CASSFLAGGQETQYF	TGTGCCAGCAGCTTTCTAGCGGGAGGACAAGAGACCCAGTACTTC
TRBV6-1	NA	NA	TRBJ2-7	CASSEEGGIYEQYF	TGTGCCAGCAGTGAAGAGGGCGGGATCTACGAGCAGTACTTC
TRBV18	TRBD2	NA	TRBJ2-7	CASSPPVAGRGEQYF	TGTGCCAGCTCACCTCCTGTAGCGGGAAGGGGCGAGCAGTACTTC
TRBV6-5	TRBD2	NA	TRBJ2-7	CASSYNSGSYEQYF	TGTGCCAGCAGTTATAATAGCGGGAGCTACGAGCAGTACTTC
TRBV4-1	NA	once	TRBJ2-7	CASSQVKAGASSYEQYF	TGCGCCAGCAGCCAAGTCAAAGCTGGGGCAAGCTCCTACGAGCAGTACTTC
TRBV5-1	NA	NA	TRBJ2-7	CASSLAENYEQYF	TGCGCCAGCAGCTTGGCAGAAAACTACGAGCAGTACTTC
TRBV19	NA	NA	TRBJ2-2	CASRRPGLDTGELFF	TGTGCCAGTAGGCGTCCGGGACTTGACACCGGGGAGCTGTTTTTT
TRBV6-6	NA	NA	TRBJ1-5	CASSYEGGGRNQPQHF	TGTGCCAGCAGTTACGAGGGAGGGGGAAGGAATCAGCCCCAGCATTTT
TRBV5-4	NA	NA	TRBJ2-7	CASTYDRSYEQYF	TGTGCCAGCACTTACGACAGGTCCTACGAGCAGTACTTC
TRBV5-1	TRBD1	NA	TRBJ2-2	CASSPGQEDSGELFF	TGCGCCAGCAGCCCGGGACAGGAGGATTCCGGGGAGCTGTTTTTT
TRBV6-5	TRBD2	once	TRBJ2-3	CASSWTSGTDTQYF	TGTGCCAGCAGCTGGACTAGCGGCACAGATACGCAGTATTTT
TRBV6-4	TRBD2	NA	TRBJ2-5	CASSASGGGGETQYF	TGTGCCAGCAGTGCGTCGGGGGGGGGCGGAGAGACCCAGTACTTC
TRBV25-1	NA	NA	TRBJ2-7	CASGRVGRYEQYF	TGTGCCAGCGGCCGGGTAGGCCGATACGAGCAGTACTTC
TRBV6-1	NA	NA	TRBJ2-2	CASSARGPVGGELFF	TGTGCCAGCAGTGCAAGAGGCCCGGTAGGCGGGGAGCTGTTTTTT
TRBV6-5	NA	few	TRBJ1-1	CASSYSFPVGTEAFF	TGTGCCAGCAGTTACTCTTTTCCTGTCGGCACTGAAGCTTTCTTT
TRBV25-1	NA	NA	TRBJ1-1	CASSSGGANTEAFF	TGTGCCAGCAGTTCGGGGGGCGCGAACACTGAAGCTTTCTTT
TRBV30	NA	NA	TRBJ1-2	CAWSGTRTDYGYTF	TGTGCCTGGAGTGGGACCAGGACAGACTATGGCTACACCTTC
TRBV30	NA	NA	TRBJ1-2	CAWSVANLYGYTF	TGTGCCTGGAGTGTAGCCAACCTCTATGGCTACACCTTC
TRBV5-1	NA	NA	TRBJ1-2	CASSLDRGGVYYGYTF	TGCGCCAGCAGCTTGGATCGGGGAGGAGTATACTATGGCTACACCTTC
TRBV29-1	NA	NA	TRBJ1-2	CSVPTGRHGYTF	TGCAGCGTTCCGACAGGCCGCCATGGCTACACCTTC
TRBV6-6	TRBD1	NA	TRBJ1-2	CASSRTDRGHTF	TGTGCCAGCAGTCGAACGGACAGGGGACACACCTTC
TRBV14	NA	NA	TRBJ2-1	CASSQATAYNEQFF	TGTGCCAGCAGCCAAGCGACAGCTTACAATGAGCAGTTCTTC
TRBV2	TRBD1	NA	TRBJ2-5	CASSWDRGLETQYF	TGTGCCAGCAGTTGGGACAGGGGGCTGGAGACCCAGTACTTC
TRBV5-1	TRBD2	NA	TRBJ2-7	CASSLAGVAGGEQYF	TGCGCCAGCAGCTTGGCCGGGGTAGCGGGAGGAGAGCAGTACTTC
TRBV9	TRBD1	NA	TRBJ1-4	CASSVDRGVSEKLFF	TGTGCCAGCAGCGTAGACAGGGGGGTTAGCGAAAAACTGTTTTTT
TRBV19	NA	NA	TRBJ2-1	CASSHSPGMGSGYNEQFF	TGTGCCAGTAGCCACTCCCCGGGTATGGGTAGTGGGTACAATGAGCAGTTCTTC
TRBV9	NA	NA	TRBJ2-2	CASSVSINTGELFF	TGTGCCAGCAGCGTTTCTATTAACACCGGGGAGCTGTTTTTT
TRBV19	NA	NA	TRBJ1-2	CASSIRQATYGYTF	TGTGCCAGTAGTATAAGACAGGCTACCTATGGCTACACCTTC
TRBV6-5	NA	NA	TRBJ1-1	CASSYAVFLKTEAFF	TGTGCCAGCAGTTACGCGGTTTTTTTAAAGACTGAAGCTTTCTTT
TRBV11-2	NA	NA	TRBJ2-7	CASSPLPGAGFSYEQYF	TGTGCCAGCAGCCCATTACCCGGAGCAGGGTTCTCCTACGAGCAGTACTTC
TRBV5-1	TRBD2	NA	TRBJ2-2	CASSLTSGGLNTGELFF	TGCGCCAGCAGCCTGACTAGCGGGGGGTTGAACACCGGGGAGCTGTTTTTT
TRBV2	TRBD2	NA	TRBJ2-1	CASSEEGLESTEQFF	TGTGCCAGCAGTGAGGAGGGACTAGAGTCCACTGAGCAGTTCTTC
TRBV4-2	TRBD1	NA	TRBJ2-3	CASSQDRTGFTDTQYF	TGTGCCAGCAGCCAGGACCGGACAGGGTTCACAGATACGCAGTATTTT